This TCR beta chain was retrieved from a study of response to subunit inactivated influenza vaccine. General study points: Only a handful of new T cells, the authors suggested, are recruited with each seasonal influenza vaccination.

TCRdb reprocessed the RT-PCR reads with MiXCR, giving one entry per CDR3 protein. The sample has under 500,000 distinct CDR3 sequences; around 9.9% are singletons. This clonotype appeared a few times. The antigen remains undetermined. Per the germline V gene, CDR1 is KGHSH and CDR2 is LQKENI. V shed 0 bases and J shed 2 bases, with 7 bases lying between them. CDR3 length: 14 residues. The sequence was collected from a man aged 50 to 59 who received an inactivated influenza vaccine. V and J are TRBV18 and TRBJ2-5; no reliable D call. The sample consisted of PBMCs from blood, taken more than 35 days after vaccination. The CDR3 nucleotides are TGTGCCAGCTCACCACCCCTCCTGCAAGAGACCCAGTACTTC. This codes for CASSPPLLQETQYF. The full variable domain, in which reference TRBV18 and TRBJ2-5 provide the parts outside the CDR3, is NAGVMQNPRHLVRRRGQEARLRCSPMKGHSHVYWYRQLPEEGLKFMVYLQKENIIDESGMPKERFSAEFPKEGPSILRIQQVVRGDSAAYFCASSPPLLQETQYFGPGTRLLVL.